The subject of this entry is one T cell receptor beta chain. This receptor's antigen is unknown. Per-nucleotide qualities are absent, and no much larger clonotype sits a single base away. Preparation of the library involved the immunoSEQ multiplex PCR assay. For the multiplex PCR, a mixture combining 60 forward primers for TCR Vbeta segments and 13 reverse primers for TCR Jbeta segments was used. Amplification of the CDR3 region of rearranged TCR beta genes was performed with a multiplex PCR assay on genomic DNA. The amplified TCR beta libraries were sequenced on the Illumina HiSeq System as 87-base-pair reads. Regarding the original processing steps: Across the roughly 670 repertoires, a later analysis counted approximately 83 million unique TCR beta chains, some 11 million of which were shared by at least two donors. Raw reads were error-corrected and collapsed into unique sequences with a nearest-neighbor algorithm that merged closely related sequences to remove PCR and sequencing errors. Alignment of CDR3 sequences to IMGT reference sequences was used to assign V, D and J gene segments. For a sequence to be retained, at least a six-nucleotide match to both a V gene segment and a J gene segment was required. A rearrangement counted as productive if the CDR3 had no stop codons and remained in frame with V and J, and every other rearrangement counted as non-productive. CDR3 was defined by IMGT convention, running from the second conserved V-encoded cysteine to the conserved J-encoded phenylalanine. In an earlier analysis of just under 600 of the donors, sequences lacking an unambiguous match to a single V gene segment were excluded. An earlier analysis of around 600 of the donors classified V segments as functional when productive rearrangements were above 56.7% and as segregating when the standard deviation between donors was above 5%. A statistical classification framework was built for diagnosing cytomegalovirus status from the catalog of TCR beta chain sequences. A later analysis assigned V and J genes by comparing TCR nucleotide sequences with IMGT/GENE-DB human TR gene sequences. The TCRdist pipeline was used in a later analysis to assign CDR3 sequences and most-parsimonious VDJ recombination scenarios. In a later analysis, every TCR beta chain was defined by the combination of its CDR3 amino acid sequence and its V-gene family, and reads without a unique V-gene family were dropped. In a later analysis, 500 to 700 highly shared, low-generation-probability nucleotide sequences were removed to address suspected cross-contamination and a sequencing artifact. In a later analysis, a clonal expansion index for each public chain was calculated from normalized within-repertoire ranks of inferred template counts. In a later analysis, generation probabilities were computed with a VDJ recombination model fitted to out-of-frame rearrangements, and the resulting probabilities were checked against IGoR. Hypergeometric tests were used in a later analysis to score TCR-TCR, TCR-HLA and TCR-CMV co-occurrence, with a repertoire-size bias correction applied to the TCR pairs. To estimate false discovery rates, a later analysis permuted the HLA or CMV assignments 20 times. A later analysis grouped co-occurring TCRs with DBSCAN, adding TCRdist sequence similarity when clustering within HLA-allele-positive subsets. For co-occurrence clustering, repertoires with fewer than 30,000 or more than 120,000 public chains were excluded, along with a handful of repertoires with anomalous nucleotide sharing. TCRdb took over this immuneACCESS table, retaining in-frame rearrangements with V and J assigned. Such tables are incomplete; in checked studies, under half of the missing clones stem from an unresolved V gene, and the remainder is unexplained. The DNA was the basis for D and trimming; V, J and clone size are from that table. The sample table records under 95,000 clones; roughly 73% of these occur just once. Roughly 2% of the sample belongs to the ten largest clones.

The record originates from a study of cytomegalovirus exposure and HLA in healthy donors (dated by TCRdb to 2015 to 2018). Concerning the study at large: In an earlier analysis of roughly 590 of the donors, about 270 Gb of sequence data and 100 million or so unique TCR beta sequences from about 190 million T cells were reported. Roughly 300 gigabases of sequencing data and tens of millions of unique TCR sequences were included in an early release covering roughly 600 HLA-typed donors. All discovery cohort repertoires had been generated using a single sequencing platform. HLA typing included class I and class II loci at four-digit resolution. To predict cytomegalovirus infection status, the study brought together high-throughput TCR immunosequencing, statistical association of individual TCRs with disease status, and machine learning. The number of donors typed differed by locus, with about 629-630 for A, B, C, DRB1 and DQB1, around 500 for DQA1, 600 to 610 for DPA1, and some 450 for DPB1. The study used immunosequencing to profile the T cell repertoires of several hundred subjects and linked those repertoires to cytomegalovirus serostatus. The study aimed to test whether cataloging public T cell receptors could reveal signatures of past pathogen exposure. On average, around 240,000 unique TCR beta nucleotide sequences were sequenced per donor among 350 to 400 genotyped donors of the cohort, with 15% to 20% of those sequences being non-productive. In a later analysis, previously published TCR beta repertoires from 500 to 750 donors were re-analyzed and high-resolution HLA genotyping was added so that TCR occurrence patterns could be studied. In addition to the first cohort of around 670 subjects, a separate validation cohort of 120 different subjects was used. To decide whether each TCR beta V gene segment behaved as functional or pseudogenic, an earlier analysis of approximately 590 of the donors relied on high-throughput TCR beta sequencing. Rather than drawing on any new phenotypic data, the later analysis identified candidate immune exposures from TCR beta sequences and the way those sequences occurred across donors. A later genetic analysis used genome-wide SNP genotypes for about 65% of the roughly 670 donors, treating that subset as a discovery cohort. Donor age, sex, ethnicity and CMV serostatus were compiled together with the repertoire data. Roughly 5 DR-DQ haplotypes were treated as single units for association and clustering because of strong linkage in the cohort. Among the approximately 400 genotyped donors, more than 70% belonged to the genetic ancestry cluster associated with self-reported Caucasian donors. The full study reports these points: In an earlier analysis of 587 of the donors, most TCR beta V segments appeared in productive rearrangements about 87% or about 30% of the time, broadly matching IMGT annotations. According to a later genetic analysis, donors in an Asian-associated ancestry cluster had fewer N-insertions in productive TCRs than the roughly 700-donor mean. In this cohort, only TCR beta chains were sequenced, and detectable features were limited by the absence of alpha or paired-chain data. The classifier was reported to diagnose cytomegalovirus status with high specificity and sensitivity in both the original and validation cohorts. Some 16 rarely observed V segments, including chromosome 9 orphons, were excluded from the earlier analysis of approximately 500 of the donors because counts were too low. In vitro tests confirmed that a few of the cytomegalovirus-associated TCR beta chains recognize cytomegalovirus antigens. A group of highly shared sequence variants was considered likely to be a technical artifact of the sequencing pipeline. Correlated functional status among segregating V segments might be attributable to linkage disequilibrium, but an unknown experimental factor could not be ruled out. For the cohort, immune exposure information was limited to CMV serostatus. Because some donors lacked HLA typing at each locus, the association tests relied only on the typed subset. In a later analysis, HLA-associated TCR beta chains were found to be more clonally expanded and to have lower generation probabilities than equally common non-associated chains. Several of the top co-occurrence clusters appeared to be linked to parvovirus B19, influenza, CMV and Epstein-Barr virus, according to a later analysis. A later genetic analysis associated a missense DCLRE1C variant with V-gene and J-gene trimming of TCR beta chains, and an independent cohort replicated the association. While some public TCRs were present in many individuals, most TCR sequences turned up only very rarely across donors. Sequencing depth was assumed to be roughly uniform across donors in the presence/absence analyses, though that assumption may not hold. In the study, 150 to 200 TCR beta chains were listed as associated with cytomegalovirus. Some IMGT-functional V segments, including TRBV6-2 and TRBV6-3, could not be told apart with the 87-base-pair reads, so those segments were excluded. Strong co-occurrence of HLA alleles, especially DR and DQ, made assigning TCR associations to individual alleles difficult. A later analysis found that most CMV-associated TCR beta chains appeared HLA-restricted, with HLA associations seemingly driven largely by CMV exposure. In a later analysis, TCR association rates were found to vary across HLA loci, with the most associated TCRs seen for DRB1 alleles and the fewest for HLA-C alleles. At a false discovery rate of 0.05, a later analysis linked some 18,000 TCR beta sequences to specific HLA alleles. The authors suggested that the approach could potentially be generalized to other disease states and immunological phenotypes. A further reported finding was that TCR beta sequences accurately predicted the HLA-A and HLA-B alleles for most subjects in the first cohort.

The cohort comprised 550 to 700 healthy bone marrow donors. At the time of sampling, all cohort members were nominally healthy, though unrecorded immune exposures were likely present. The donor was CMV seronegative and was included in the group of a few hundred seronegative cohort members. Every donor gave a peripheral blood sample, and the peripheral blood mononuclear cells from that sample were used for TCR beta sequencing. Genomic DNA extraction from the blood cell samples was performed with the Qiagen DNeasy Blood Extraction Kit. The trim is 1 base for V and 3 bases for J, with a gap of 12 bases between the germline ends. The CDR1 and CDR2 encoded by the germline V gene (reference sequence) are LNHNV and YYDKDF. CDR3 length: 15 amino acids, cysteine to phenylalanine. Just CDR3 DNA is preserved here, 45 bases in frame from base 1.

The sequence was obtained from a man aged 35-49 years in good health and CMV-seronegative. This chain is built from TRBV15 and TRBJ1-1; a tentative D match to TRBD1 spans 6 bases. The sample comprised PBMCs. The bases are TGTGCCACCAGCAGAGGATTTAAGGGGGACACTGAAGCTTTCTTT. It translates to CATSRGFKGDTEAFF.